This T cell receptor (beta chain) is from a study of blood T cells in healthy people across ages (dated by TCRdb to 2013 to 2016). Regarding the research as a whole: Template switching captured roughly one uniquely barcoded TCR beta cDNA molecule per two T cells in model experiments. To track age-related changes in TCR beta repertoire diversity, the study relied on deep sequencing normalized with unique cDNA molecular identifiers. The donors were split into four age groups: young (average around 15 years), middle-aged (39), aged (62) and long-lived (approximately 80). The study analyzed two additional independent replicas of 1 million unique cDNA reads from the same blood draw for two donors, one aged 18 to 30 and one aged 80 or older.

The donors were around 39 Caucasian individuals from Russia, aged 6 to 90 years, who were systemically healthy. Around 10 milliliters of peripheral blood were drawn from each donor into EDTA-treated Vacutainer tubes. Ficoll-Paque density-gradient centrifugation was used to isolate PBMCs, with at least 7 million per sample. Total RNA, at least 6 micrograms per sample, was extracted from PBMCs with Trizol reagent. The percentages of naive CD45RAhigh/CD27high T cells were determined by flow cytometry on a PBMC aliquot from every donor. Findings and caveats that apply to the study as a whole: As age increased, observed TCR beta diversity per million T cells dropped in a roughly linear way, and a significant reduction was already evident by age 40. Because the CMV infection status of the donors was unknown, age-related changes in expanded clonotypes may potentially have been confounded. Total diversity estimates from one million sequenced T cells were considered lower bounds and underestimates. Compared with the aged group, more naive CD4+ T cells, fewer expanded clones and increased TCR diversity were shown by the long-lived group, suggesting age selection. There was a strong correlation between observed TCR beta diversity and the percentage of naive T cells measured by flow cytometry. Because profiling used bulk unsorted PBMCs, naive and antigen-experienced compartments could not be compared conclusively.

Library preparation employed 5' RACE. Reads for this sample came from an Illumina HiSeq 2500. A second PCR of about 6 to 11 cycles was performed with a sample-barcoded 5' primer and a J-beta primer mix. A unique molecular identifier was introduced onto each TCR beta cDNA molecule by a template-switch 5' adaptor carrying 12 random nucleotides. Each sample yielded at least 3 million CDR3-containing paired-end reads. All of the RNA was converted into first-strand cDNA using the Mint cDNA synthesis kit, with a TRBC-specific oligonucleotide serving as the primer. Following uracil-DNA glycosylase treatment, a first 18-cycle PCR with universal primers M1SS and BC2_uni_R was performed on all cDNA. The authors' pipeline ran thus. Each sample was normalized by randomly selecting 1 million high-quality reads, each carrying a distinct molecular identifier. Instead of being binned into consensus sequences, reads with shared molecular identifiers were discarded. MiTCR, set to a Q25 quality threshold and the strictest error-elimination algorithm, was used for CDR3 identification, clonotype clustering and error correction. Lower-bound total TCR beta diversity was estimated with a nonparametric unseen species model using Euler transformation. The public sequencing data were trimmed at Q25 with fastp and processed into clonotypes with MiXCR by TCRdb, which kept only in-frame beta chains. Rows with a matching CDR3 protein are joined into one entry that keeps the most common DNA and genes. These V and J calls originate from TCRdb's pipeline instead of the authors' own analysis. The sample contains about 840,000 distinct CDR3 sequences, around 29% of them found a single time. Clones ranked in the top ten supply roughly 10% of the sample.

Trimming at the junction amounts to 5 bases on V and 13 bases on J, and the germline ends lie 18 bases apart. From cysteine to phenylalanine, the CDR3 is 14 amino acids long. The only DNA kept is the CDR3, 42 bases in frame from the first base. This clonotype was counted at least ten times. The specificity of this receptor is unknown. No much larger clonotype is one base removed from it; base qualities were not supplied. The data also belong to a second study, concerning T cells of mothers and their children. The second paper further reports: Donors were nine systemically healthy Caucasian individuals: three mothers and their six children. cDNA synthesis used all of the extracted RNA, with 1.5 ug of RNA in each 15 ul reaction. Sample barcodes and 2-4 random nucleotides were added via the M1S primer in the second PCR. Over 8 million TCR beta CDR3 reads came from each mother, compared with approximately 3 million reads from each child. In both related and unrelated pairs, thymic selection shapes the output of TCR recombination in a similar way, with inherited differences having only a minor effect. Related mother-child pairs always showed normalized repertoire overlap that was slightly higher than in unrelated mother-child pairs, though the difference was never significant. No persistent microchimeric T cell clones were detected, at a sensitivity of around 97 clones per million clonotypes. In the study, deep NGS was used to compare the TCR beta repertoires of mothers and children, and features distinguishing related mother-child pairs from unrelated individuals were sought. The mean age was around 42 +/- 4 years for the mothers and approximately 11 +/- 4 years for the children. After adapter ligation was performed with NEBNext reagents, the libraries were sequenced on an Illumina HiSeq 2000 with 100+100 nt paired-end reads. To prevent cross-contamination, the mother and child libraries were prepared one month apart and sequenced in separate runs. For each donor, between roughly 500,000 and 2,100,000 distinct TCR beta clonotypes were identified. Naive TCR beta clonotypes were estimated from low-frequency clonotypes matched to each donor's FACS-determined naive share, without sorting.

Sequencing input: blood. The TCR originated in a woman aged 40 to 50 in good health. The chain is made from TRBV12-3 or TRBV12-4 and TRBJ1-6; the D gene is perhaps TRBD1, from 6 matching bases. CDR3 region: CASSNTGTSTPLHF. The sequence in DNA is TGTGCCAGCAGTAACACCGGGACAAGTACGCCCCTCCACTTT.